This T cell receptor beta chain was sequenced during a study of blood T cell repertoires in COVID-19. Sequenced by immunoSEQ multiplex PCR; TCRdb stores in-frame clones only, minus some. The sample yields about 110,000 clones, around 92% seen once. The receptor comes from a middle-aged man with active or convalescent COVID-19. Source material: peripheral blood.

The CDR3 loop reads CASSPLDSVQYF. The CDR3 region has the DNA TGTGCCAGCTCACCACTAGACTCAGTGCAGTACTTC. The chain joins TRBV18 to TRBJ2-7; D gene ambiguous. CDR1 is KGHSH and CDR2 is LQKENI in the germline V gene. Trimming removed 1 base from V and 9 bases from J, with 10 bases in between. The CDR3 extends over 12 amino acids.